This TCR beta chain derives from a study of long-term antiretroviral therapy in people with HIV. Study-wide findings and caveats: Before ART, certain clones expanded, and these dominated the repertoire at all time points. Versus controls, repertoires in people with HIV had narrower CDR3 length ranges. Information pertaining to ART adherence, viral resistance or therapeutic modifications was not obtained.

A remark on this clone: Its antigen is unknown.

This CDR3 contains 18 residues. Trimming removed 3 bases from V and 5 bases from J; junction bases left unmatched: 17. Germline CDR1 is LNHDA and CDR2 is SQIVND (reference sequence). Treatment of all HIV participants took place in the United States. A v3.0 immunoSEQ assay was performed at survey level. The method was immunoSEQ multiplex PCR; TCRdb's version includes in-frame clones alone and lacks a portion of them. Of roughly 34,000 clones detected, 85% to 95% appear once; the ten largest clones hold less than 4%. Sequenced here: unsorted PBMCs, sampled about 5.1 years after starting antiretroviral therapy. The sequence was obtained from a woman in her forties or fifties with HIV. V is TRBV19 and J is TRBJ1-1; 8 bases line up with TRBD1. CDR3 in amino acids: CASSIFFRTGPVRTEAFF. DNA for the CDR3: TGTGCCAGTAGTATCTTCTTTCGGACAGGGCCAGTGAGGACTGAAGCTTTCTTT.